The clone carrying this T cell receptor beta chain was detected many times. The data originate from a study of T cells after yellow fever vaccination. TCRdb re-called the 5' RACE reads through MiXCR, storing one row per CDR3 protein. The data contain about 350,000 distinct CDR3 sequences, approximately 4% of them singletons. The CDR3 totals 13 residues. V lost 3 bases and J lost 5, with 13 bases in between. CDR1 and CDR2 (germline): SQVTM, ANQGSEA. The material sequenced was PBMCs, taken 5 days after the yellow fever booster vaccination. This clonotype originated in a young man who received the YFV17D yellow fever vaccine. The rearrangement links TRBV29-1 to TRBJ2-5; unclear D gene. This chain's CDR3 is CSVDSGSRETQYF. The CDR3 nucleotides read TGCAGCGTTGATTCTGGGTCACGGGAGACCCAGTACTTC.